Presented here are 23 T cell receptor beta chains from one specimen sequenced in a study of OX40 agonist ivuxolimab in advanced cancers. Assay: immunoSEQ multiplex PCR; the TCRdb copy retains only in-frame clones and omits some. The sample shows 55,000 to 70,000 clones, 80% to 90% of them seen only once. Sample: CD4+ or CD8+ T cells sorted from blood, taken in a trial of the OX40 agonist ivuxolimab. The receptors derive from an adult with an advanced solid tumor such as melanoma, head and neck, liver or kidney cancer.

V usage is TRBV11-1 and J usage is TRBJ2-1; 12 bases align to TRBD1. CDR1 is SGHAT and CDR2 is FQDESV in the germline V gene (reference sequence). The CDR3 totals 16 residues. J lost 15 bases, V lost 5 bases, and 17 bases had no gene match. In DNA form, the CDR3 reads TGTGCCAGCAGCACTCTGGGACAGGGGGCAGGTGGACGGCGGTTCTTC. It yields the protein CASSTLGQGAGGRRFF.

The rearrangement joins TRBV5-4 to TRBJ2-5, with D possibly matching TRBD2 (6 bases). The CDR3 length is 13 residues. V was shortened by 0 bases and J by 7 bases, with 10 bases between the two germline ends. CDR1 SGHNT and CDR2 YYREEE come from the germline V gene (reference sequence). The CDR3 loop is CASSLAISGTQYF. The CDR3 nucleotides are TGTGCCAGCAGCTTGGCTATTAGCGGGACCCAGTACTTC.

CDR3 amino acids: CASTPRAHYNSPLHF. In nucleotides, the CDR3 is TGTGCCAGCACCCCCAGGGCCCACTATAATTCACCCCTCCACTTT. The chain employs TRBV27 and TRBJ1-6; D might be TRBD1 (5 bases). This CDR3 is 15 amino acids long. V lost 7 bases, J lost 3 bases, and 13 bases lay in between. Germline V lookup: CDR1 MNHEY, CDR2 SMNVEV (reference sequence).

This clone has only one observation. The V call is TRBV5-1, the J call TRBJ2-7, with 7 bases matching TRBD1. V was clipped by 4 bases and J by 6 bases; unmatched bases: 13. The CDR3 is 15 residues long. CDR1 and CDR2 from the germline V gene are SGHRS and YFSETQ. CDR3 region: CASSPYRTGNREQYF. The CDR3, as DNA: TGCGCCAGCAGCCCATATCGGACAGGAAACCGCGAGCAGTACTTC.

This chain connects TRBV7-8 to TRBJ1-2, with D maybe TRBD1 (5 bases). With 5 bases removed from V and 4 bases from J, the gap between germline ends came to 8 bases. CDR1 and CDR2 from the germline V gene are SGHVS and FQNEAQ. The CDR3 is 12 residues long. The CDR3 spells CASSAGTYGYTF. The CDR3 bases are TGTGCCAGCAGCGCAGGGACCTATGGCTACACCTTC.

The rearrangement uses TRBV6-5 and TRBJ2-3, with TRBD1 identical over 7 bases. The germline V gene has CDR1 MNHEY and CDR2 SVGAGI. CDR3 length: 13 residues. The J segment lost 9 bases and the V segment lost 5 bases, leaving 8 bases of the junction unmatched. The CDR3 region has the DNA TGTGCCAGCAGTCCCCGGGACAGAACAACGCAGTATTTT. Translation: CASSPRDRTTQYF.

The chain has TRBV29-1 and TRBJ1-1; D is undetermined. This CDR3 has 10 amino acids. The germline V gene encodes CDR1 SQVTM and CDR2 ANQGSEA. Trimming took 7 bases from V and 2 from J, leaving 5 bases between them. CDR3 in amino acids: CSGVNTEAFF. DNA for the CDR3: TGCAGCGGAGTTAACACTGAAGCTTTCTTT. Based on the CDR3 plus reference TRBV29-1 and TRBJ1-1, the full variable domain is SAVISQKPSRDICQRGTSLTIQCQVDSQVTMMFWYRQQPGQSLTLIATANQGSEATYESGFVIDKFPISRPNLTFSTLTVSNMSPEDSSIYLCSGVNTEAFFGQGTRLTVV.

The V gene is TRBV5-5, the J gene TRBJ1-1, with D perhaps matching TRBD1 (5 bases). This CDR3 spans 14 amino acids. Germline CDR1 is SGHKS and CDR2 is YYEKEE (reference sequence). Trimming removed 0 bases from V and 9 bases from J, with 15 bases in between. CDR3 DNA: TGTGCCAGCAGCTTGGCCGTCAGGGAAAATAAAGCTTTCTTT. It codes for CASSLAVRENKAFF.

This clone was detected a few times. CDR3 residues: CASSRRSRDRNTGELFF. CDR3 nucleotides: TGTGCCAGCAGCCGAAGGAGCCGGGACAGAAACACCGGGGAGCTGTTTTTT. The chain carries TRBV27 and TRBJ2-2, with 7 bases that match TRBD1. Looked up from germline, CDR1 is MNHEY and CDR2 is SMNVEV (reference sequence). The length of the CDR3 is 17 residues. The V and J ends lost 6 bases and 2 bases, in that order; junction bases with no gene match: 12.

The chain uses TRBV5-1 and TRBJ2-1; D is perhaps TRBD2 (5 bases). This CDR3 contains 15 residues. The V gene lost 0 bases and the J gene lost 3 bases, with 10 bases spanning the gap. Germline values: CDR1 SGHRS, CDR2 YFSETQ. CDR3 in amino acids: CASSLVAQDYNEQFF. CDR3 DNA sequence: TGCGCCAGCAGCTTGGTAGCGCAGGACTACAATGAGCAGTTCTTC.

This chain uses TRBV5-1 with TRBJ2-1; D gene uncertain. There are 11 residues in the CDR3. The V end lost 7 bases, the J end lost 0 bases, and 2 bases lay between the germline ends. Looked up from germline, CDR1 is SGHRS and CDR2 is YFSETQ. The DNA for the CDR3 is TGCGCCAGCCTCTCCTACAATGAGCAGTTCTTC. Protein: CASLSYNEQFF.

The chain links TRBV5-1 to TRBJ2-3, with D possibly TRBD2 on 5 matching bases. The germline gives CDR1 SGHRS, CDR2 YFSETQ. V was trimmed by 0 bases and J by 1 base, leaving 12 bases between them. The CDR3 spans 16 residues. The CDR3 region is CASSLDGSDRTDTQYF. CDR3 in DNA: TGCGCCAGCAGCTTGGATGGGAGCGACCGCACAGATACGCAGTATTTT.

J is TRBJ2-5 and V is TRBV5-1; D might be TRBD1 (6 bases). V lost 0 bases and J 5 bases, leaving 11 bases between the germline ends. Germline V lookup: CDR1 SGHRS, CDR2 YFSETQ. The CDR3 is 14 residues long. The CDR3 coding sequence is TGCGCCAGCAGCTTGGACAGGGTATGGGAGACCCAGTACTTC. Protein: CASSLDRVWETQYF.

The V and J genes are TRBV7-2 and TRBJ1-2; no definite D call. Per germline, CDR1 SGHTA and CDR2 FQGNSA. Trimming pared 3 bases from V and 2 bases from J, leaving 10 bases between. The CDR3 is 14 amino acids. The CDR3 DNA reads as TGTGCCAGCAGCTTTCCCGAAGGGAACTATGGCTACACCTTC. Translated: CASSFPEGNYGYTF.

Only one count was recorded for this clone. CDR3: CASSVVPLRRPNYGYTF. The CDR3 region has the DNA TGTGCCAGTAGTGTCGTTCCACTCAGGCGTCCAAACTATGGCTACACCTTC. The chain carries TRBV19 and TRBJ1-2; D uncertain. CDR3 length equals 17 residues. Looked up from germline, CDR1 is LNHDA and CDR2 is SQIVND (reference sequence). The germline V and J ends were trimmed by 5 bases and 2 bases, with 21 bases remaining between them.

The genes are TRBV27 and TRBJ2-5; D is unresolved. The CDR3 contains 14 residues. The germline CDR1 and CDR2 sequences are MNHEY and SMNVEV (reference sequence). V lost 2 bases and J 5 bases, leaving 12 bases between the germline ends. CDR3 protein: CASSLTRAGETQYF. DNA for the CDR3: TGTGCCAGCAGTTTAACGCGTGCTGGGGAGACCCAGTACTTC.

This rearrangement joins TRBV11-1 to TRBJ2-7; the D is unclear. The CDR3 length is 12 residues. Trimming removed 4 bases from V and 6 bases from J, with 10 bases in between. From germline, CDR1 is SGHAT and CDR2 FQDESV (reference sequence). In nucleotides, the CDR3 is TGTGCCAGCAGCTCAGACCTGGGCGAGCAGTACTTC. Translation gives CASSSDLGEQYF.

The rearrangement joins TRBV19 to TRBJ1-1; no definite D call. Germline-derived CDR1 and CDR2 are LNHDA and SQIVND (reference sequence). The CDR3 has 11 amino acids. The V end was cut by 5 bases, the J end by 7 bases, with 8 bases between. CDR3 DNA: TGTGCCAGTAGTCCTGGGGTTGAAGCTTTCTTT. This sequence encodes CASSPGVEAFF.

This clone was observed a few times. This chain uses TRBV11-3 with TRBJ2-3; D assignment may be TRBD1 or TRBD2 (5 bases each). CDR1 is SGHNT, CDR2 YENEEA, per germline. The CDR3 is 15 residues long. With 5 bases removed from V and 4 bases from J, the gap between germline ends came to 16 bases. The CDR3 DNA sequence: TGTGCCAGCAGCCCCGGGGCCCTCGCGGCAGATACGCAGTATTTT. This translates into CASSPGALAADTQYF. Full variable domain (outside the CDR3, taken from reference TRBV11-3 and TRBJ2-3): EAGVVQSPRYKIIEKKQPVAFWCNPISGHNTLYWYLQNLGQGPELLIRYENEEAVDDSQLPKDRFSAERLKGVDSTLKIQPAELGDSAVYLCASSPGALAADTQYFGPGTRLTVL.

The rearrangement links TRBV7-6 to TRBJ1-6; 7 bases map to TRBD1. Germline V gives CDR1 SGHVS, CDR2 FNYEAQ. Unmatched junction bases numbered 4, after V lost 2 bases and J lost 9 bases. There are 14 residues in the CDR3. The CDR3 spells CASSLSQGGSPLHF. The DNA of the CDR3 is TGTGCCAGCAGCTTAAGTCAGGGGGGTTCACCCCTCCACTTT.

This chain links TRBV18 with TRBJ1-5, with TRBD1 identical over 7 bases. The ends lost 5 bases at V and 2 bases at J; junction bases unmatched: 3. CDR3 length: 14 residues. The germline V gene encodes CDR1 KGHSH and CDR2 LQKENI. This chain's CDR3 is CASSTTGGNQPQHF. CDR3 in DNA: TGTGCCAGCTCAACTACAGGGGGCAATCAGCCCCAGCATTTT.

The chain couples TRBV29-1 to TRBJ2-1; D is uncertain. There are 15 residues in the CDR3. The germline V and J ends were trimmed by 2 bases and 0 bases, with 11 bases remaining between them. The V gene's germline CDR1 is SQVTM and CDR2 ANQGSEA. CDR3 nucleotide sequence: TGCAGCGTTGAACTCTCAGCAAACTCCTACAATGAGCAGTTCTTC. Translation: CSVELSANSYNEQFF.

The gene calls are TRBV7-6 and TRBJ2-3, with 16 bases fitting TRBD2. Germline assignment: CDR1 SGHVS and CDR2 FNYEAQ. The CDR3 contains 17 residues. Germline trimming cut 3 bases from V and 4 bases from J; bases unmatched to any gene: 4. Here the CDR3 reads CASSLGLAGGQADTQYF. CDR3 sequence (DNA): TGTGCCAGCAGCTTGGGACTAGCGGGGGGGCAGGCAGATACGCAGTATTTT.